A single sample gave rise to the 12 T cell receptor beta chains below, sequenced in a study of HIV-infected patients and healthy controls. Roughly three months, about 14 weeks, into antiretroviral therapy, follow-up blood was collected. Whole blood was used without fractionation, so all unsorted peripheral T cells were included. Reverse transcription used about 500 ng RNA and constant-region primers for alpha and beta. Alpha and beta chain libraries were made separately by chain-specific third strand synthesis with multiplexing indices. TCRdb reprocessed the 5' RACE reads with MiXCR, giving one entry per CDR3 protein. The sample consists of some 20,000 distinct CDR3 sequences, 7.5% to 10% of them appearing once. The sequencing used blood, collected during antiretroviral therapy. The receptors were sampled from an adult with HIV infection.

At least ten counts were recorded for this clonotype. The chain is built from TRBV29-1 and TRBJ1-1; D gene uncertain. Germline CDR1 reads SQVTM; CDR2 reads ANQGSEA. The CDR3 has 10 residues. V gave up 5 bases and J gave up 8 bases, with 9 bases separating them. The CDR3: CSVMALEAFF. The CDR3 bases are TGCAGCGTTATGGCCTTGGAAGCTTTCTTT.

The CDR3 DNA reads as TGTGCCAGCAGGACCGGGACAGATATTTACAATGAGCAGTTCTTC. Translated: CASRTGTDIYNEQFF. The chain carries TRBV27 and TRBJ2-1; 7 nucleotides match TRBD1. V was clipped by 6 bases and J by 4 bases; unmatched bases: 9. This CDR3 contains 15 residues. Germline CDR1 MNHEY, CDR2 SMNVEV (reference sequence).

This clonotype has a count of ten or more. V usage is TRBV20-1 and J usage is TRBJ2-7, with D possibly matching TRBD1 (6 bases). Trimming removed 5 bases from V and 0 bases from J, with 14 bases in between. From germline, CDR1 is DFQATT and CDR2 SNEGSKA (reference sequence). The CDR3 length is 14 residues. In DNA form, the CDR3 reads TGCAGTGCTGGAGGCAGGGGAAGCTCCTACGAGCAGTACTTC. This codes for CSAGGRGSSYEQYF.

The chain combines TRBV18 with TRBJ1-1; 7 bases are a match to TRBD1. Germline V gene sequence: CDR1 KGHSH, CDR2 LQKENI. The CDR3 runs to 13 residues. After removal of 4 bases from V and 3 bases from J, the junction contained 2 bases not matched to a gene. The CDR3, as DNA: TGTGCCAGCTCACGACAGGGATACACTGAAGCTTTCTTT. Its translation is CASSRQGYTEAFF.

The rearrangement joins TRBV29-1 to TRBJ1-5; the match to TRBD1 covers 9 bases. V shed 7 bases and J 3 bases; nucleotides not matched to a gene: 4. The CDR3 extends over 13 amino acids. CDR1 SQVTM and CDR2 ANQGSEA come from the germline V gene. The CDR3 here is CSAGTGFNQPQHF. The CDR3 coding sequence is TGCAGCGCCGGGACAGGGTTCAATCAGCCCCAGCATTTT.

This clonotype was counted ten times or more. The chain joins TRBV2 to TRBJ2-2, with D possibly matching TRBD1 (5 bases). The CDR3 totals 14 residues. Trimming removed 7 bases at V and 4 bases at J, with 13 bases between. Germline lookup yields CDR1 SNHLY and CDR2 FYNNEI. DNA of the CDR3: TGTGCCAGCATTGGCAGGGTCCTCACCGGGGAGCTGTTTTTT. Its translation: CASIGRVLTGELFF.

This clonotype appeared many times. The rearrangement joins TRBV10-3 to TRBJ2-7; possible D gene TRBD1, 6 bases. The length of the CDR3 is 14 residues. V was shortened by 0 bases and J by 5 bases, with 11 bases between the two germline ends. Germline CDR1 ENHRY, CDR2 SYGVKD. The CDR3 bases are TGTGCCATCAGTGAGTCGAACAGGGCCCACGAGCAGTACTTC. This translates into CAISESNRAHEQYF.

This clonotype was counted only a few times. The CDR3 spells CASSFPARNEQFF. CDR3 coding DNA: TGTGCCAGCAGTTTTCCGGCTCGAAATGAGCAGTTCTTC. The rearrangement joins TRBV27 to TRBJ2-1; D is ambiguous. In germline, CDR1 is MNHEY, CDR2 SMNVEV (reference sequence). The ends were cut back, 3 bases at V and 7 bases at J, with 10 bases in the middle. CDR3 length: 13 residues.

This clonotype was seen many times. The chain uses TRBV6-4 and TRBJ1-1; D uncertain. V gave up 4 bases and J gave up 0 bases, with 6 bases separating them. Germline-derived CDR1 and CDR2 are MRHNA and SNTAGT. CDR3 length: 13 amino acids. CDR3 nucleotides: TGTGCCAGCAGTGCACAGCTGAACACTGAAGCTTTCTTT. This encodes CASSAQLNTEAFF.

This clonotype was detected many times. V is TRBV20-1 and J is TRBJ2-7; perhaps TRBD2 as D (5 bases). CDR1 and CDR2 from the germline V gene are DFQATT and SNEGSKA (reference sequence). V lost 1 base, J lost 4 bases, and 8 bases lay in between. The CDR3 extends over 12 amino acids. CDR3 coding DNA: TGCAGTGCTAGAGGCCCGGGGTACGAGCAGTACTTC. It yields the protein CSARGPGYEQYF.

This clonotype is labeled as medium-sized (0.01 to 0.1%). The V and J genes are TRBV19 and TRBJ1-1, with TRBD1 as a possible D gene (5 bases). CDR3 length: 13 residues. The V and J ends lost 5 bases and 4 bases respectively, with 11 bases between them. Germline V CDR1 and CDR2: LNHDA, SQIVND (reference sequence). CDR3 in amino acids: CASSFQGGTEAFF. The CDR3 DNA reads TGTGCCAGTAGTTTCCAGGGTGGCACTGAAGCTTTCTTT.

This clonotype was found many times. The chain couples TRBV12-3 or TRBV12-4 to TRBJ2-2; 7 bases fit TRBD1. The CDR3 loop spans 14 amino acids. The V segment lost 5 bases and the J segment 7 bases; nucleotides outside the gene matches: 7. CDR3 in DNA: TGTGCCAGCAGTCCTCAGGGGGATAGCGGGGAGCTGTTTTTT. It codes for CASSPQGDSGELFF.